The 15 T cell receptor beta chains listed next were all sequenced from one sample in a study of blood T cell repertoires in COVID-19. The repertoire was sequenced with immunoSEQ multiplex PCR; TCRdb's copy has only in-frame clones and lacks some. The sample consists of around 130,000 clones, 85% to 90% of them appearing once. Sequencing was carried out using peripheral blood. These receptors were obtained from a man aged 60 to 75 with acute or convalescent COVID-19.

The chain joins TRBV5-1 to TRBJ1-1; 8 bases are shared with TRBD1. V shed 0 bases and J 3 bases; nucleotides not matched to a gene: 10. CDR3 size: 17 residues. Germline values: CDR1 SGHRS, CDR2 YFSETQ. For the CDR3, the DNA is TGCGCCAGCAGCTTGGGGACAGGGCCTGGTCCTTACACTGAAGCTTTCTTT. Translated: CASSLGTGPGPYTEAFF. Supplemented by reference TRBV5-1 and TRBJ1-1, the full variable domain reads KAGVTQTPRYLIKTRGQQVTLSCSPISGHRSVSWYQQTPGQGLQFLFEYFSETQRNKGNFPGRFSGRQFSNSRSEMNVSTLELGDSALYLCASSLGTGPGPYTEAFFGQGTRLTVV.

The chain couples TRBV30 to TRBJ2-7; D remains ambiguous. CDR1 is GTSNPN, CDR2 SVGIG, per germline (reference sequence). V shed 0 bases and J shed 2 bases, with 14 bases lying between them. The CDR3 contains 15 residues. CDR3 loop: CAWSVPGREPYEQYF. Written as DNA, the CDR3 is TGTGCCTGGAGTGTACCTGGGCGCGAGCCCTACGAGCAGTACTTC.

This chain connects TRBV18 to TRBJ2-7; 7 bases are shared with TRBD1. Germline CDR1 and CDR2: KGHSH and LQKENI. CDR3 length equals 13 residues. The ends lost 8 bases at V and 4 bases at J; junction bases unmatched: 8. The CDR3 here is CASTQLQGYEQYF. CDR3 DNA: TGTGCCAGCACCCAATTACAGGGGTACGAGCAGTACTTC.

This chain connects TRBV27 to TRBJ2-7, with 9 positions matching TRBD1. The CDR3 extends over 15 amino acids. The V gene's germline CDR1 is MNHEY and CDR2 SMNVEV (reference sequence). V was pared by 3 bases and J by 5 bases, with 8 bases of the junction left unmatched. In DNA, the CDR3 is TGTGCCAGCAGTTTCTCGTTGGACAGGGGTCACGAGCAGTACTTC. Protein: CASSFSLDRGHEQYF.

The gene calls are TRBV7-2 and TRBJ2-2, with 9 bases lining up with TRBD2. Germline V gene data show CDR1 as SGHTA and CDR2 as FQGNSA. V shed 6 bases, J shed 6 bases, and the junction held 8 bases outside the gene matches. CDR3 length: 15 amino acids. DNA for the CDR3: TGTGCCAGCAGTCTTGCGGGAGGGATCCCCGGGGAGCTGTTTTTT. Translating it yields CASSLAGGIPGELFF.

The chain uses TRBV9 and TRBJ1-2, with D unresolved. This CDR3 comprises 13 residues. The V end lost 6 bases, the J end lost 1 base, and 10 bases lay between the germline ends. Looked up from germline, CDR1 is SGDLS and CDR2 is YYNGEE. The CDR3 nucleotides are TGTGCCAGCACCCACAACATTAACTATGGCTACACCTTC. Residues: CASTHNINYGYTF.

The chain recombines TRBV27 with TRBJ2-7; possible D gene TRBD1, 8 bases. In germline, CDR1 is MNHEY, CDR2 SMNVEV (reference sequence). CDR3 length: 13 amino acids. Trimming removed 10 bases at V and 6 bases at J, with 19 bases between. CDR3 DNA: TGTGCCACCCACAGGGGGGGGCACGGCGAGCAGTACTTC. Translating gives CATHRGGHGEQYF.

This rearrangement joins TRBV5-1 to TRBJ2-7, with 11 bases identical to TRBD2. V was pared by 0 bases and J by 6 bases, with 5 bases of the junction left unmatched. This CDR3 has 15 amino acids. Germline V gene lookup returns CDR1 SGHRS and CDR2 YFSETQ. The CDR3 DNA follows: TGCGCCAGCAGCTTGGGGCGGGGGACTAGCGGCGAGCAGTACTTC. Amino acids: CASSLGRGTSGEQYF.

The chain has TRBV7-9 and TRBJ1-1; 9 bases are shared with TRBD1. The CDR3 sequence is 16 residues long. V gave up 5 bases and J gave up 6 bases; unmatched junction bases: 13. Germline V gives CDR1 SEHNR, CDR2 FQNEAQ (reference sequence). DNA of the CDR3: TGTGCCAGCAGCCGATCTTGGGGACAGGGAAGGGCTGAAGCTTTCTTT. Its protein is CASSRSWGQGRAEAFF.

V usage is TRBV28 and J usage is TRBJ2-1; 13 bases line up with TRBD2. Germline V gene data show CDR1 as MDHEN and CDR2 as SYDVKM. With V trimmed by 5 bases and J by 4 bases, 5 bases remained unmatched. CDR3 length equals 16 residues. The CDR3 reads CASSLTSGRPYNEQFF. For the CDR3, the DNA is TGTGCCAGCAGTCTGACTAGCGGGAGGCCATACAATGAGCAGTTCTTC.

The chain couples TRBV3-1 (or the pseudogene TRBV3-2) to TRBJ2-2; 7 bases line up with TRBD1. Germline V gene sequence: CDR1 LGHDT, CDR2 YNNKEL (reference sequence). Trimming took 4 bases from V and 6 from J; bases not matched to a gene: 11. This CDR3 spans 16 amino acids. This CDR3 reads CASSRRAGGGAGELFF. Written as DNA, the CDR3 is TGTGCCAGCAGCCGGCGGGCAGGGGGTGGCGCCGGGGAGCTGTTTTTT.

J is TRBJ1-1 and V is TRBV9, with 8 bases fitting TRBD1. Unmatched junction bases numbered 10, after V lost 0 bases and J lost 3 bases. The CDR3 contains 17 residues. Germline loops: CDR1 SGDLS, CDR2 YYNGEE. This CDR3 reads CASSVGETRQGYTEAFF. The CDR3 DNA is TGTGCCAGCAGCGTAGGAGAGACGAGACAGGGGTACACTGAAGCTTTCTTT.

This chain uses TRBV7-9 with TRBJ2-7; possible D gene TRBD2, 6 bases. The CDR3 covers 11 residues. Germline CDR1 SEHNR, CDR2 FQNEAQ (reference sequence). V was trimmed by 6 bases and J by 4 bases, leaving 7 bases between them. The CDR3 sequence is CASREGYEQYF. DNA for the CDR3: TGTGCCAGCAGGGAGGGATACGAGCAGTACTTC.

The V gene is TRBV19, the J gene TRBJ2-3; TRBD2 might be the D (6 bases). Germline CDR1 and CDR2: LNHDA and SQIVND (reference sequence). The germline V and J ends were trimmed by 5 bases and 1 base, with 28 bases remaining between them. The CDR3 spans 20 residues. Here the CDR3 reads CASSLRTAREPLRGTDTQYF. The CDR3 coding sequence is TGTGCCAGTAGTCTACGGACGGCTCGGGAGCCCTTGAGAGGCACAGATACGCAGTATTTT.

The chain combines TRBV19 with TRBJ2-1; perhaps TRBD2 as D (6 bases). Trimming took off 6 bases at V and 9 bases at J, with 21 bases between the two ends. This CDR3 has 15 residues. Germline assignment: CDR1 LNHDA and CDR2 SQIVND (reference sequence). The CDR3 DNA reads TGTGCCAGTAGCCCCCTCCGCGGGAAGTCGGCTGAGCAGTTCTTC. Its translation is CASSPLRGKSAEQFF.